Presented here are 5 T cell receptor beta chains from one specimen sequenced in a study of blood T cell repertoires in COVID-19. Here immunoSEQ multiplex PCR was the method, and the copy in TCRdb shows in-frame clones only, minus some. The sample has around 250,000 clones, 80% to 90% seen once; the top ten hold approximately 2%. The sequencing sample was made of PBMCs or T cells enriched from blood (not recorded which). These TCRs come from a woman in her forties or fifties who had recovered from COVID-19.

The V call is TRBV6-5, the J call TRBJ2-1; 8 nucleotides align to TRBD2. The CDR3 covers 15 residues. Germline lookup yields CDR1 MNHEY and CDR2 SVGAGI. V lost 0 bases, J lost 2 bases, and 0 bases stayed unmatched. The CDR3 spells CASSYSGLAYNEQFF. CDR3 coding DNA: TGTGCCAGCAGTTACTCGGGACTAGCCTACAATGAGCAGTTCTTC.

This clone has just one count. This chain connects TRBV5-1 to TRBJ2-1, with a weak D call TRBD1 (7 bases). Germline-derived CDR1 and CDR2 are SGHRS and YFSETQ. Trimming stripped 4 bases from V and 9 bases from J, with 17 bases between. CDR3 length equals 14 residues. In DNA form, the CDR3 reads TGCGCCAGCAGCCCATCCCAGGGGGGAGCTGAGCAGTTCTTC. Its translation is CASSPSQGGAEQFF.

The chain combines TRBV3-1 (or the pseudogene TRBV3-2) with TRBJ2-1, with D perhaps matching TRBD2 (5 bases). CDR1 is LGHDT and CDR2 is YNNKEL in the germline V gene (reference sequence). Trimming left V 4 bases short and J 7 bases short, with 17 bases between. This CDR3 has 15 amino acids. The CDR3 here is CASSRGAQPDNEQFF. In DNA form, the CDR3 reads TGTGCCAGCAGCCGGGGAGCCCAACCCGATAATGAGCAGTTCTTC.

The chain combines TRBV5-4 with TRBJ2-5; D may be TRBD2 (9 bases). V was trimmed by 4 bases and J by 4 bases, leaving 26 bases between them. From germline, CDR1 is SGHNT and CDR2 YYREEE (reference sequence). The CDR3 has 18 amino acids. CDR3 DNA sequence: TGTGCCAGCAGCCGCGGGGGGGGACAGGACATTTTTTTAGAGACCCAGTACTTC. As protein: CASSRGGGQDIFLETQYF.

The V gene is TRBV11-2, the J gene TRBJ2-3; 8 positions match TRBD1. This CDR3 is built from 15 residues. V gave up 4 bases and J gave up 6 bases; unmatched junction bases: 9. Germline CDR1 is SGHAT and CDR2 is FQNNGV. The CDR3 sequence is CASSYGTGFFDTQYF. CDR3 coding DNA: TGTGCCAGCAGCTACGGGACAGGTTTTTTCGATACGCAGTATTTT.